This T cell receptor beta chain emerged from a study of blood T cell repertoires in COVID-19. Study-level information: Nucleic acid was either cDNA or gDNA, and it came from T cells, B-cell-depleted T cells, or PBMCs.

Clones were read by immunoSEQ multiplex PCR, and TCRdb kept only the in-frame ones, dropping some. Counted here are 120,000 or so clones, 75% to 90% occurring once; the ten biggest clones make up roughly 30%. Trimming cost V 6 bases and J 0 bases; bases outside gene matches: 7. The CDR3 consists of 16 residues. Germline CDR1 and CDR2: MNHEY and SVGEGT. This sequence was found in a woman in her 70s with acute or convalescent COVID-19. The chain combines TRBV6-2 or TRBV6-3 with TRBJ2-3, with 9 positions matching TRBD2. The sample was peripheral blood. CDR3 nucleotide sequence: TGTGCCAGCAGCCCTCCTAGCGGGGCAAGCACAGATACGCAGTATTTT. This codes for CASSPPSGASTDTQYF.